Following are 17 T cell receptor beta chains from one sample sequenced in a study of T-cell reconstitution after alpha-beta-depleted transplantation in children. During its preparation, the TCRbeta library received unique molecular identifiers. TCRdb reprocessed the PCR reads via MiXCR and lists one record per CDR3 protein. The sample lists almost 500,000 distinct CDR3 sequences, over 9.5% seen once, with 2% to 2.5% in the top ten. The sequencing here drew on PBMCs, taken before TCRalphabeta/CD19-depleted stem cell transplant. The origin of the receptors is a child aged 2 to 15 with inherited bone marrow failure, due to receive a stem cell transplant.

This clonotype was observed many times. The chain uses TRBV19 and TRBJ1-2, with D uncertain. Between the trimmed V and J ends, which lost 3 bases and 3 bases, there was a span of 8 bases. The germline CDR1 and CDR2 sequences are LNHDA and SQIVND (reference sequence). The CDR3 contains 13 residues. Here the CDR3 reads CASSIGPYYGYTF. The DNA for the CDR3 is TGTGCCAGTAGTATTGGACCTTACTATGGCTACACCTTC.

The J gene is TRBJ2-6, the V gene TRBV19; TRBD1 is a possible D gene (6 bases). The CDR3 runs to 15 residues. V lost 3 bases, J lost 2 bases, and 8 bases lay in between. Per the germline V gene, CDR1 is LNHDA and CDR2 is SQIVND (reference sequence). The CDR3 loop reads CASSMTGAGANVLTF. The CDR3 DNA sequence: TGTGCCAGTAGTATGACAGGAGCTGGGGCCAACGTCCTGACTTTC.

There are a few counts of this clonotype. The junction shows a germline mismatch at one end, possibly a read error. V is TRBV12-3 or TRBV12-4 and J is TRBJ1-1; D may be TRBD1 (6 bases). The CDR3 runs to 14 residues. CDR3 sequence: CASSLGYWGAEAFF. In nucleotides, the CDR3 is TGTGCCAGCAGTTTGGGGTATTGGGGGGCTGAGGCTTTCTTT.

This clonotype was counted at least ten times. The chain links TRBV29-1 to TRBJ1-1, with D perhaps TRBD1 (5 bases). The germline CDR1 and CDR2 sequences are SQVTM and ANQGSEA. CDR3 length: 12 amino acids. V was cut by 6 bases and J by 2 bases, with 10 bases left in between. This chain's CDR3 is CSVGTANTEAFF. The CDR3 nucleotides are TGCAGCGTGGGGACCGCCAACACTGAAGCTTTCTTT.

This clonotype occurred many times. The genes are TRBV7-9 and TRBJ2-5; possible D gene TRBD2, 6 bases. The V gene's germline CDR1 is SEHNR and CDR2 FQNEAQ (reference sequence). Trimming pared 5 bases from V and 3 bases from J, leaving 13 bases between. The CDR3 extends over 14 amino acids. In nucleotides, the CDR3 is TGTGCCAGCAGCCTTAACTGGAGGGAAGAGACCCAGTACTTC. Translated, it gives CASSLNWREETQYF.

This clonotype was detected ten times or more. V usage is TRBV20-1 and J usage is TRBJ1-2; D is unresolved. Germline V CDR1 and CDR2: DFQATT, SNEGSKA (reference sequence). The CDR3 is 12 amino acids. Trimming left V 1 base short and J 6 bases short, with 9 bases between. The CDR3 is CSARGGWDGYTF. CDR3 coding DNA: TGCAGTGCTAGAGGGGGATGGGATGGCTACACCTTC.

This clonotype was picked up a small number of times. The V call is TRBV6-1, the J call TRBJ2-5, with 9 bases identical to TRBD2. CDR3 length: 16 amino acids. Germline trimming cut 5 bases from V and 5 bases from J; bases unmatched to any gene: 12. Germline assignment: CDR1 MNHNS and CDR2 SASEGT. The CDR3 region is CASSPGDSGSTETQYF. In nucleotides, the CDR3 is TGTGCCAGCAGTCCCGGGGATAGCGGGAGTACGGAGACCCAGTACTTC.

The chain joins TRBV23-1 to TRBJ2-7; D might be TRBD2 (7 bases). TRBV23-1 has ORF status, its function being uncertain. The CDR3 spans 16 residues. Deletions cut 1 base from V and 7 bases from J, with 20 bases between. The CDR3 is CASSQCLMGGAGEQYF. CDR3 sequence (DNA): TGCGCCAGCAGTCAATGCCTGATGGGGGGGGCGGGGGAGCAGTACTTC.

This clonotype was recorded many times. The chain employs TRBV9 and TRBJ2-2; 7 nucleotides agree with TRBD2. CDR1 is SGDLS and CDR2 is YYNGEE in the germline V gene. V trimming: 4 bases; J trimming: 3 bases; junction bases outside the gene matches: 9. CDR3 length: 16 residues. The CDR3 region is CASSPRTSRDTGELFF. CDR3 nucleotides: TGTGCCAGCAGCCCACGGACTAGTCGGGACACCGGGGAGCTGTTTTTT.

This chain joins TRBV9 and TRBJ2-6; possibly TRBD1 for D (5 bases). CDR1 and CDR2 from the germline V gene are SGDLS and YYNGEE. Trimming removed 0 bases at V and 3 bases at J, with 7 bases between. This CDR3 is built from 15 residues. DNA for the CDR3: TGTGCCAGCAGCGTAGCAGGGAATGGGGCCAACGTCCTGACTTTC. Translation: CASSVAGNGANVLTF.

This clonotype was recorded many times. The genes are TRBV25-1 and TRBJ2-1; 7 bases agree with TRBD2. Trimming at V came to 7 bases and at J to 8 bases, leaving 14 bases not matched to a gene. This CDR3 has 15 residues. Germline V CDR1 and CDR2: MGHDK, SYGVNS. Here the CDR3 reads CASNELGLGYDEQFF. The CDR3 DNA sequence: TGTGCCAGCAACGAGCTCGGACTAGGGTACGATGAGCAGTTCTTC.

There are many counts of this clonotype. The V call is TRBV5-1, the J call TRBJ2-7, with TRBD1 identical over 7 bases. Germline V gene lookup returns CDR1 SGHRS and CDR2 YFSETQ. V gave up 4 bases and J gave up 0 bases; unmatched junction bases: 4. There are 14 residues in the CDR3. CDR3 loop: CASSIYRGSYEQYF. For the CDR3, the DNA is TGCGCCAGCAGCATATACAGGGGCTCCTACGAGCAGTACTTC.

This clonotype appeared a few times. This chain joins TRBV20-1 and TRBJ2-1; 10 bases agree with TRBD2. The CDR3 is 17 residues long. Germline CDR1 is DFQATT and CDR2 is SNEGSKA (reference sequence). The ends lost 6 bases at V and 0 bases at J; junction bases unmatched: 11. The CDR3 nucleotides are TGCAGTGCAAAAGAACTAGCGGGATACAGCTCCTACAATGAGCAGTTCTTC. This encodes CSAKELAGYSSYNEQFF.

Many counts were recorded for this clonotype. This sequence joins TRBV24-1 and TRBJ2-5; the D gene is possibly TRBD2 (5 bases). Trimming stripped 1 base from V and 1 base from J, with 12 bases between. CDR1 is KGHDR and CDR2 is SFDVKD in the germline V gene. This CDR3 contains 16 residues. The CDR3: CATSDFMGEGQETQYF. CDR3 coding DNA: TGTGCCACCAGTGATTTCATGGGAGAGGGCCAAGAGACCCAGTACTTC.

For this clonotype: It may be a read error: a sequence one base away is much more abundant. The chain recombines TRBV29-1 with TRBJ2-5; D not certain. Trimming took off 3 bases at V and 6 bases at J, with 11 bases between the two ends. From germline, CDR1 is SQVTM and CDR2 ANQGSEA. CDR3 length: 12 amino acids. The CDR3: CSVEGSQQTQYF. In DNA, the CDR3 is TGCAGCGTTGAGGGCAGTCAACAGACCCAGTACTTC.

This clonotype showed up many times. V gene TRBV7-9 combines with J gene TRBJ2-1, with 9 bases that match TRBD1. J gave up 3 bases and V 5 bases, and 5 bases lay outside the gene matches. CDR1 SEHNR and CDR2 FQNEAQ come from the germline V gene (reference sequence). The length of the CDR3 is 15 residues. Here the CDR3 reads CASSPGQGFYNEQFF. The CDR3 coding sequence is TGTGCCAGCAGCCCCGGACAGGGGTTCTACAATGAGCAGTTCTTC.

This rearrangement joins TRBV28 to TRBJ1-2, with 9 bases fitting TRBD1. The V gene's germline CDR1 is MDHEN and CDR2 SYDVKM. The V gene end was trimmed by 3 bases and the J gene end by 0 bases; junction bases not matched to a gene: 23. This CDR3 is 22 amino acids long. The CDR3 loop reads CASSLITLKWRQGGAPNYGYTF. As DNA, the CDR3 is TGTGCCAGCAGTTTGATAACTCTGAAATGGAGACAGGGGGGTGCACCTAACTATGGCTACACCTTC.